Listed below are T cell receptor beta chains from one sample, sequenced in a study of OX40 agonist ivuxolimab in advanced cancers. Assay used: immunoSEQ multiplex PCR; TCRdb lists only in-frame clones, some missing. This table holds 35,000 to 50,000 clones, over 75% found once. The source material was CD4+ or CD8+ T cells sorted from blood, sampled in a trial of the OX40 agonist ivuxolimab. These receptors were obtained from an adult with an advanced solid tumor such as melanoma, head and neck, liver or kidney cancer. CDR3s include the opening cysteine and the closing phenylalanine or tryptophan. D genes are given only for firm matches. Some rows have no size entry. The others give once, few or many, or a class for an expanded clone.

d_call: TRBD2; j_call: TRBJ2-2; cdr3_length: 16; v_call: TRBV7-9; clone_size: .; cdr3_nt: TGTGCCAGCAGCCCAACCCCGGGACTAGGTGCCGGGGAGCTGTTTTTT; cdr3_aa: CASSPTPGLGAGELFF
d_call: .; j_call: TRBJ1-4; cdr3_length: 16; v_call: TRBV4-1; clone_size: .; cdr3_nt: TGCGCCAGCAGCCTATATTCGACAGCCAAAAAGGAAAAACTGTTTTTT; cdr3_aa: CASSLYSTAKKEKLFF
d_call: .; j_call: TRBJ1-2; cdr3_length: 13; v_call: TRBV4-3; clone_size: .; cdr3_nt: TGCGCCAGCAGCGCGAGCGGCTTCCAAGGCTACACCTTC; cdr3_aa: CASSASGFQGYTF
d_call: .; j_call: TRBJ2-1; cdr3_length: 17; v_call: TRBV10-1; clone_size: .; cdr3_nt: TGCGCCAGCAGTGAGCCATCATTAGCTGAAACCTACAATGAGCAGTTCTTC; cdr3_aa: CASSEPSLAETYNEQFF
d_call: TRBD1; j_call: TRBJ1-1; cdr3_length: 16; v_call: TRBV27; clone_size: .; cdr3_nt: TGTGCCAGCAGTTTCCAGGGACAGGGGTTCGACACTGAAGCTTTCTTT; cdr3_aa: CASSFQGQGFDTEAFF
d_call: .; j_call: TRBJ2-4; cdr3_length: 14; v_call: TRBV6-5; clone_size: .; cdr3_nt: TGTGCCAGCAGTTACAGGGAGTCCAAAAACATTCAGTACTTC; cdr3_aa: CASSYRESKNIQYF
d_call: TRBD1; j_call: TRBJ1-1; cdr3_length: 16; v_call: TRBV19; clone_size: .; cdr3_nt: TGTGCCAGTAGTACCCGCCAGGGGGCACGGAACACTGAAGCTTTCTTT; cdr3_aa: CASSTRQGARNTEAFF
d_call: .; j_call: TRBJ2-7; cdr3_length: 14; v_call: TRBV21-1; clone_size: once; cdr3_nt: TGTGCCAGCAGCAAAGTTCAGCGGGAGCTCGAGCAGTACTTC; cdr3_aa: CASSKVQRELEQYF
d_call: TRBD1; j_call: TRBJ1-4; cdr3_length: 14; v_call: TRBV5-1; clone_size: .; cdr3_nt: TGCGCCAGCAGCGAACAGGGGTCTAATGAAAAACTGTTTTTT; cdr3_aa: CASSEQGSNEKLFF
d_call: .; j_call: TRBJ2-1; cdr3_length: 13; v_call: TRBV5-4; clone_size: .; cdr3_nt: TGTGCCAGCAGCCCAAGGCCCGACAATGAGCAGTTCTTC; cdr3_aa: CASSPRPDNEQFF
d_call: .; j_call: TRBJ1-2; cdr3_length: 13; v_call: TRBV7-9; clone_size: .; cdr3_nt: TGTGCCAGCAGCTTAGCCCGCCGGTATGGCTACACCTTC; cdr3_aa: CASSLARRYGYTF
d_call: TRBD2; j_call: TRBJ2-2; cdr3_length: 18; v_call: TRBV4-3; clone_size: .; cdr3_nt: TGCGCCAGCAGCCAAGATTCCTTCGGGACTAGCGTCACCGGGGAGCTGTTTTTT; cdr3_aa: CASSQDSFGTSVTGELFF
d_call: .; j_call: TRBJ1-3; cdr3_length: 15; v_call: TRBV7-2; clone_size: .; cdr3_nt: TGTGCCAGCAGCTCGGCCCGGCCGGGAGGAAACACCATATATTTT; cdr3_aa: CASSSARPGGNTIYF
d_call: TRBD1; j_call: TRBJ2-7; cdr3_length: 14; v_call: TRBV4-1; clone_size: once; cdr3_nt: TGCGCCAGCAGCCAAGTCGACAGGGACGACGAGCAGTACTTC; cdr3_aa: CASSQVDRDDEQYF
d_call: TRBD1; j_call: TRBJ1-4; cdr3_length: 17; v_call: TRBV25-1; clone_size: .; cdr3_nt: TGTGCCAGCAGTGAGTTAGGGACAGGGGGCGCGTATGAAAAACTGTTTTTT; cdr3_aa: CASSELGTGGAYEKLFF
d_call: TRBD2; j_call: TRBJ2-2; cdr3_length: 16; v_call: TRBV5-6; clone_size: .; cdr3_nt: TGTGCCAGCAGCCGCGGGGTAGCGGGAGTCACCGGGGAGCTGTTTTTT; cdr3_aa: CASSRGVAGVTGELFF
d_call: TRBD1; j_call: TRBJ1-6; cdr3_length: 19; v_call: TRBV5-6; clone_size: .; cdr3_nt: TGTGCCAGCAGCTTGGTCGTTTCTGGGACAGGGGGCGATAATTCACCCCTCCACTTT; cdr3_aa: CASSLVVSGTGGDNSPLHF
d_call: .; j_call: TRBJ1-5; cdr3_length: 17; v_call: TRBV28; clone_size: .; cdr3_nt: TGTGCCAGCTCTACTGACAGGAGAACCTTTAGCAATCAGCCCCAGCATTTT; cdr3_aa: CASSTDRRTFSNQPQHF
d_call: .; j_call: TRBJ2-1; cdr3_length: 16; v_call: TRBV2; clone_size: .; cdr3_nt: TGTGCCAGCAGTGATGAGGAAAAAGGGTCCTACAATGAGCAGTTCTTC; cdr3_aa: CASSDEEKGSYNEQFF
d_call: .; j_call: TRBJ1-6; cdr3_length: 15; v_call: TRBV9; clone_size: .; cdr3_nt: TGTGCCAGCAGCGTCCAAGGCCGCCCGGATTCACCCCTCCACTTT; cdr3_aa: CASSVQGRPDSPLHF
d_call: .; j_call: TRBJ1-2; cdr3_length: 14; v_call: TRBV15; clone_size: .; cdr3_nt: TGTGCCACCAGCAGAGATGGGTGGGGAGATGGCTACACCTTC; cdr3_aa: CATSRDGWGDGYTF
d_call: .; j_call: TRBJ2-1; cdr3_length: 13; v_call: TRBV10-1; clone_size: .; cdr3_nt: TGCGCCAGCAGTGAGCCTGTCCACAATGAGCAGTTCTTC; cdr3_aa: CASSEPVHNEQFF
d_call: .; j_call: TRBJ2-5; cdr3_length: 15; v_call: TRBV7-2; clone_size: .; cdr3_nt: TGTGCCAGCAGCTTAGCGTGGGGCAGTCAAGAGACCCAGTACTTC; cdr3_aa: CASSLAWGSQETQYF
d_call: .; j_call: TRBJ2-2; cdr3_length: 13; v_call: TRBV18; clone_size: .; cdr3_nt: TGTGCCAGCTCACCAGGTAACACCGGGGAGCTGTTTTTT; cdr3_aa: CASSPGNTGELFF
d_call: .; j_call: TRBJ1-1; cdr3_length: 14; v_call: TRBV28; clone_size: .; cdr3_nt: TGTGCCAGCAGCCGGACAGTCATGAACACTGAAGCTTTCTTT; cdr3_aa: CASSRTVMNTEAFF
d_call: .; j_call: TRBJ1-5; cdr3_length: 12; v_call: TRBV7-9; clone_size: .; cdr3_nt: TGTGCCAGCAGCTTTGGGCAACAGCCCCAGCATTTT; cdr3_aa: CASSFGQQPQHF
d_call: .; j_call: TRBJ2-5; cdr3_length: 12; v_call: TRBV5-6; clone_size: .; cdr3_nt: TGTGCCAGCAGCTTGGTATCAGAGACCCAGTACTTC; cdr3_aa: CASSLVSETQYF
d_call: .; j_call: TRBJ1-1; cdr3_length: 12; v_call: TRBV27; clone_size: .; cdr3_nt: TGTGCCAGCACTACAGGGAGCACTGAAGCTTTCTTT; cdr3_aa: CASTTGSTEAFF
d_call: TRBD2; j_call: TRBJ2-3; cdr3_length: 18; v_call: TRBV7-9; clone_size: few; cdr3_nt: TGTGCCAGCAGCTCGCTTGCGGGAGGGCTATTTGGCACAGATACGCAGTATTTT; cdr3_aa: CASSSLAGGLFGTDTQYF